This T cell receptor (beta chain) came from a study of T cells in Graves' hyperthyroidism and ophthalmopathy. Researchers took RNA transcripts and amplified the TCR beta CDR3 regions from them. HTBI primers were employed in a first-round RT-PCR of the TCR CDR3. TCRdb reprocessed the multiplex PCR reads with MiXCR, giving one entry per CDR3 protein. The repertoire holds under 65,000 distinct CDR3 sequences, with approximately 53% as singletons. This clonotype occurred a few times. Germline V gene data show CDR1 as SQVTM and CDR2 as ANQGSEA. CDR3 length: 14 residues. J gave up 4 bases and V 0 bases, and 3 bases lay outside the gene matches.

The chain joins TRBV29-1 to TRBJ2-1; TRBD2 aligns across 7 bases. The specimen was blood. The receptor's source is a woman aged 55-70 years with Graves' ophthalmopathy. The CDR3 region has the DNA TGCAGCGTTGAAGATCGGGGGGAGTACAATGAGCAGTTCTTC. This gives the protein CSVEDRGEYNEQFF.